This entry lists 8 T cell receptor beta chains sequenced from one sample in a study of cytomegalovirus exposure and HLA in healthy donors. Researchers ran the PCR with 60 Vbeta and 13 Jbeta primers. Assay: immunoSEQ multiplex PCR; the TCRdb copy retains only in-frame clones and omits some. Altogether under 110,000 clones are present, about 81% being singletons, with the ten largest covering around 2.6%. The sample consisted of PBMCs. The receptors were sampled from a male donor in good health and CMV-seropositive.

V and J are TRBV19 and TRBJ1-2, with TRBD1 as a possible D gene (5 bases). Germline assignment: CDR1 LNHDA and CDR2 SQIVND (reference sequence). The CDR3 is 15 residues long. Trimming pared 8 bases from V and 8 bases from J, leaving 24 bases between. The CDR3 is CASVRPGGIGSGYTF. CDR3 bases: TGTGCCAGTGTACGGCCCGGGGGGATTGGGAGCGGCTACACCTTC.

The rearrangement joins TRBV5-1 to TRBJ1-3; possible D gene TRBD1, 5 bases. The germline V gene has CDR1 SGHRS and CDR2 YFSETQ. The CDR3 loop spans 17 amino acids. The V gene lost 0 bases and the J gene lost 2 bases, with 15 bases spanning the gap. This CDR3 is CASSLGYRFGTGNTIYF. CDR3 nucleotides: TGCGCCAGCAGCTTGGGCTACAGGTTTGGTACTGGAAACACCATATATTTT.

Of note for this clone: One junction end does not reproduce the germline sequence, and a read error may be involved. The chain recombines TRBV7-2 with TRBJ2-1, with TRBD2 matching over 14 bases. The CDR3 loop spans 14 amino acids. The V gene's germline CDR1 is SGHTA and CDR2 FQGNSA. This CDR3 reads CASSPRLAGGTGVF. CDR3 nucleotide sequence: TGTGCCAGCAGCCCGAGACTAGCGGGGGGGACGGGGGTCTTC.

J is TRBJ2-3 and V is TRBV15; D gene uncertain. The ends were cut back, 3 bases at V and 0 bases at J, with 7 bases in the middle. The length of the CDR3 is 14 residues. Germline CDR1 and CDR2: LNHNV and YYDKDF (reference sequence). The CDR3 region is CATSSVTSTDTQYF. CDR3 coding DNA: TGTGCCACCAGCAGCGTTACTAGCACAGATACGCAGTATTTT.

The V call is TRBV18, the J call TRBJ1-4, with 12 bases matching TRBD1. J lost 8 bases, V lost 3 bases, and 1 base had no gene match. Per germline, CDR1 KGHSH and CDR2 LQKENI. The CDR3 is 14 residues long. CDR3 bases: TGTGCCAGCTCACCCGGGACAGGGGGCGAAAAACTGTTTTTT. Translating it yields CASSPGTGGEKLFF.

There are a few counts of this clone. V gene TRBV2 combines with J gene TRBJ2-3; D ambiguous. The CDR3 runs to 12 residues. Germline V gene sequence: CDR1 SNHLY, CDR2 FYNNEI. Trimming removed 8 bases from V and 5 bases from J, with 11 bases in between. This CDR3 is CASLTAGDTQYF. The CDR3 DNA reads TGTGCCAGCCTCACTGCAGGAGATACGCAGTATTTT.

Only a few counts were recorded for this clone. CDR3 nucleotide sequence: TGTGCCAGCAGCCAAGTGGGGCAGGGGGGCTACTACGAGCAGTACTTC. Protein product: CASSQVGQGGYYEQYF. The J gene is TRBJ2-7, the V gene TRBV4-2; maybe TRBD1 (7 bases). Trimming pared 1 base from V and 3 bases from J, leaving 16 bases between. CDR1 is LGHNA and CDR2 is YNFKEQ in the germline V gene. This CDR3 region has 16 residues.

V is TRBV7-3 and J is TRBJ1-4, with D possibly matching TRBD1 (5 bases). CDR3 length equals 13 residues. The ends were cut back, 2 bases at V and 7 bases at J, with 8 bases in the middle. Germline CDR1 reads SGHTA; CDR2 reads FQGTGA. The DNA for the CDR3 is TGTGCCAGCAGCTTATCCCAGGGTGAAAAACTGTTTTTT. Translated, it gives CASSLSQGEKLFF.